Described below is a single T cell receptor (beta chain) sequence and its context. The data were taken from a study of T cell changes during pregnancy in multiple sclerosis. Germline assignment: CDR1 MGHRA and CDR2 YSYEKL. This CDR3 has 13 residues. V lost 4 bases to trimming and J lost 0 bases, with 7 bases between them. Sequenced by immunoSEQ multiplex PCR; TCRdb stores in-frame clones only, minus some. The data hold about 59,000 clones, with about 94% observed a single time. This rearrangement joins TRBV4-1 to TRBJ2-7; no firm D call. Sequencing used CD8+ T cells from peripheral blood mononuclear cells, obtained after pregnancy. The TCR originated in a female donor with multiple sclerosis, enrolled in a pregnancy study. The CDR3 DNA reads TGCGCCAGCAGCCCTTTGAGCTCCTACGAGCAGTACTTC. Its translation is CASSPLSSYEQYF.